The 32 T cell receptor beta chains given below trace back to one sample, sequenced in a study of blood T cell repertoires in COVID-19. Profiled with immunoSEQ multiplex PCR; TCRdb holds only in-frame clones, not every one. The sample holds over 200,000 clones, 83% seen once. Sequencing was done on a sample of peripheral blood. Source of these receptors: an elderly man with acute or convalescent COVID-19.

The chain has TRBV4-1 and TRBJ1-5; the D gene is possibly TRBD1 (6 bases). V was cut by 5 bases and J by 1 base, with 12 bases left in between. CDR1 is MGHRA and CDR2 is YSYEKL in the germline V gene. CDR3 length: 15 amino acids. The CDR3 DNA follows: TGCGCCAGCAGCTTGGACAGTGGGAGCAATCAGCCCCAGCATTTT. Its protein product is CASSLDSGSNQPQHF.

This chain connects TRBV7-9 to TRBJ1-1; D may be TRBD1 (5 bases). V lost 2 bases and J 6 bases, leaving 13 bases between the germline ends. Germline V gene sequence: CDR1 SEHNR, CDR2 FQNEAQ (reference sequence). This CDR3 contains 14 residues. Here the CDR3 reads CASSLNQGSAEAFF. The CDR3 DNA sequence: TGTGCCAGCAGCTTAAATCAGGGCTCGGCTGAAGCTTTCTTT.

For this clone: An end of the junction does not agree with germline; a read error may underlie this. The chain employs TRBV5-1 and TRBJ2-3; 7 bases match TRBD1. CDR3 length equals 13 residues. Germline CDR1 SGHRS, CDR2 YFSETQ. In nucleotides, the CDR3 is TGCGCCAGCAGCTTGGCCCCGGGACAGACTGGGCATTTT. Protein: CASSLAPGQTGHF. Supplemented by reference TRBV5-1 and TRBJ2-3, the full variable domain reads KAGVTQTPRYLIKTRGQQVTLSCSPISGHRSVSWYQQTPGQGLQFLFEYFSETQRNKGNFPGRFSGRQFSNSRSEMNVSTLELGDSALYLCASSLAPGQTGHFGPGTRLTVL.

A single count supports this clone. The chain recombines TRBV29-1 with TRBJ1-1, with D possibly matching TRBD1 (6 bases). V lost 5 bases and J lost 4, with 14 bases in between. The germline gives CDR1 SQVTM, CDR2 ANQGSEA. The CDR3 loop spans 13 amino acids. The CDR3 is CSVSGERGTEAFF. The CDR3 DNA is TGCAGCGTTTCAGGGGAGCGAGGCACTGAAGCTTTCTTT.

The chain couples TRBV5-5 to TRBJ1-1; a weak D match, TRBD1 (6 bases). This CDR3 region has 14 residues. V gave up 4 bases and J gave up 4 bases, with 14 bases separating them. The germline V gene encodes CDR1 SGHKS and CDR2 YYEKEE (reference sequence). The CDR3 here is CASSNQGGGTEAFF. CDR3 sequence (DNA): TGTGCCAGCAGCAACCAGGGAGGGGGCACTGAAGCTTTCTTT.

This clone was seen a single time. The rearrangement joins TRBV5-1 to TRBJ2-3; D remains ambiguous. V lost 5 bases, J lost 0 bases, and 4 bases lay in between. Germline assignment: CDR1 SGHRS and CDR2 YFSETQ. CDR3 size: 12 residues. CDR3 amino acids: CASSISTDTQYF. The CDR3 DNA follows: TGCGCCAGCAGTATTAGCACAGATACGCAGTATTTT.

The chain couples TRBV18 to TRBJ2-2, with TRBD2 matching over 8 bases. Germline CDR1 KGHSH, CDR2 LQKENI. The trim removed 1 base at V and 0 bases at J, leaving 1 base unmatched. This CDR3 spans 16 amino acids. This CDR3 reads CASSPLLAANTGELFF. The CDR3 DNA follows: TGTGCCAGCTCACCACTACTAGCGGCGAACACCGGGGAGCTGTTTTTT.

This chain joins TRBV7-9 and TRBJ1-2; D ambiguous. The length of the CDR3 is 16 residues. The ends were cut back, 3 bases at V and 4 bases at J, with 18 bases in the middle. Germline V CDR1 and CDR2: SEHNR, FQNEAQ (reference sequence). The CDR3 loop reads CASSFGEVSFSYGYTF. CDR3 DNA sequence: TGTGCCAGCAGCTTTGGTGAGGTCAGCTTCAGCTATGGCTACACCTTC.

This clone was counted once. The chain couples TRBV18 to TRBJ1-1; 10 nucleotides match TRBD1. The ends lost 3 bases at V and 0 bases at J; junction bases unmatched: 4. The CDR3 has 16 residues. The germline gives CDR1 KGHSH, CDR2 LQKENI. CDR3 nucleotide sequence: TGTGCCAGCTCACCTGGACAGGGGGTTTTGAACACTGAAGCTTTCTTT. Its protein product is CASSPGQGVLNTEAFF.

The V call is TRBV7-8, the J call TRBJ2-1, with 9 bases matching TRBD1. The CDR3 contains 13 residues. Unmatched junction bases numbered 3, after V lost 10 bases and J lost 2 bases. Germline V gene sequence: CDR1 SGHVS, CDR2 FQNEAQ. The CDR3 sequence is CATRTGAYNEQFF. The CDR3 DNA sequence: TGTGCCACCAGGACAGGGGCCTACAATGAGCAGTTCTTC.

The chain links TRBV5-1 to TRBJ2-1, with 8 bases fitting TRBD2. The J segment lost 6 bases and the V segment lost 4 bases, leaving 9 bases of the junction unmatched. The CDR3 runs to 15 residues. Germline lookup yields CDR1 SGHRS and CDR2 YFSETQ. The chain's CDR3 is CASSTSGRGSNEQFF. In DNA form, the CDR3 reads TGCGCCAGCAGCACGAGCGGGAGAGGATCCAATGAGCAGTTCTTC. The full variable domain, completed using reference TRBV5-1 and TRBJ2-1, is KAGVTQTPRYLIKTRGQQVTLSCSPISGHRSVSWYQQTPGQGLQFLFEYFSETQRNKGNFPGRFSGRQFSNSRSEMNVSTLELGDSALYLCASSTSGRGSNEQFFGPGTRLTVL.

The CDR3 loop reads CASSLGLAGGPGSDTQYF. CDR3 in DNA: TGCGCCAGCAGCTTGGGACTAGCGGGAGGGCCCGGGTCGGATACGCAGTATTTT. The chain is built from TRBV5-1 and TRBJ2-3; 14 nucleotides align to TRBD2. The V gene's germline CDR1 is SGHRS and CDR2 YFSETQ. V was pared by 0 bases and J by 6 bases, with 9 bases of the junction left unmatched. The CDR3 contains 18 residues.

The rearrangement uses TRBV9 and TRBJ2-1; possibly TRBD2 for D (6 bases). The V end lost 0 bases, the J end lost 9 bases, and 16 bases lay between the germline ends. Germline CDR1 reads SGDLS; CDR2 reads YYNGEE. The CDR3 has 15 amino acids. The CDR3 region is CASSVGGGGSGEQFF. CDR3 coding DNA: TGTGCCAGCAGCGTAGGGGGAGGTGGGTCCGGTGAGCAGTTCTTC.

This clone was picked up many times. This chain joins TRBV12-3 or TRBV12-4 and TRBJ1-2; no firm D call. The CDR3 has 12 residues. With 6 bases removed from V and 6 bases from J, the gap between germline ends came to 11 bases. The CDR3 nucleotides are TGTGCCAGCAGCCCTGGAGTTAATGGCTACACCTTC. Its protein product is CASSPGVNGYTF.

This clone was detected once. The gene calls are TRBV11-3 and TRBJ1-1; D is perhaps TRBD1 (5 bases). This CDR3 comprises 13 residues. The V gene's germline CDR1 is SGHNT and CDR2 YENEEA. Between the trimmed V and J ends, which lost 2 bases and 5 bases, there was a span of 9 bases. CDR3: CASSLQPGTEAFF. CDR3 sequence (DNA): TGTGCCAGCAGCTTACAACCAGGGACTGAAGCTTTCTTT.

The V gene is TRBV27, the J gene TRBJ1-3, with 7 bases identical to TRBD1. The length of the CDR3 is 16 residues. The J segment lost 0 bases and the V segment lost 5 bases, leaving 7 bases of the junction unmatched. Per germline, CDR1 MNHEY and CDR2 SMNVEV (reference sequence). This chain's CDR3 is CASSRQQGYSGNTIYF. The DNA of the CDR3 is TGTGCCAGCAGTAGACAACAGGGGTACTCTGGAAACACCATATATTTT.

V gene TRBV19 combines with J gene TRBJ2-1; the D gene is possibly TRBD2 (5 bases). V shed 7 bases and J shed 4 bases, with 14 bases lying between them. Germline lookup yields CDR1 LNHDA and CDR2 SQIVND (reference sequence). This CDR3 has 14 residues. CDR3 sequence (DNA): TGTGCCAGTACCTATAGTGGGGAGTACAATGAGCAGTTCTTC. This sequence encodes CASTYSGEYNEQFF.

The chain uses TRBV11-3 and TRBJ2-2, with 10 bases lining up with TRBD1. Per the germline V gene, CDR1 is SGHNT and CDR2 is YENEEA. This CDR3 has 16 amino acids. Trimming at V came to 5 bases and at J to 4 bases, leaving 7 bases not matched to a gene. The CDR3 DNA reads TGTGCCAGCAGCCAATGGACAGGGGGGAGCACCGGGGAGCTGTTTTTT. It codes for CASSQWTGGSTGELFF.

A note on this clone: Additional DNA sequences in this sample encode the identical CDR3. The V gene is TRBV18, the J gene TRBJ1-1; 9 bases align to TRBD1. Germline loops: CDR1 KGHSH, CDR2 LQKENI. V shed 3 bases, J shed 1 base, and the junction held 0 bases outside the gene matches. The CDR3 sequence is 14 residues long. CDR3 protein: CASSPGQGNTEAFF. As DNA, the CDR3 is TGTGCCAGCTCACCGGGACAGGGGAACACTGAAGCTTTCTTT.

Comment on this clone: Other nucleotide sequences from this sample produce the same CDR3. This chain joins TRBV2 and TRBJ2-2; 11 bases are shared with TRBD2. Per germline, CDR1 SNHLY and CDR2 FYNNEI. V lost 6 bases and J lost 2; bases outside the gene matches: 2. The length of the CDR3 is 15 residues. For the CDR3, the DNA is TGTGCCAGCAGCGGGACTAGCGGTAACACCGGGGAGCTGTTTTTT. This translates into CASSGTSGNTGELFF.

This chain connects TRBV18 to TRBJ2-7; D is possibly TRBD1 (6 bases). V was cut by 3 bases and J by 3 bases, with 12 bases left in between. The V gene's germline CDR1 is KGHSH and CDR2 LQKENI. This CDR3 is 14 amino acids long. The CDR3 sequence: CASSPAGDNYEQYF. CDR3 DNA: TGTGCCAGCTCACCGGCCGGGGACAACTACGAGCAGTACTTC.

The count of this clone is one. The V and J genes are TRBV7-2 and TRBJ2-2; 7 positions match TRBD2. The V gene's germline CDR1 is SGHTA and CDR2 FQGNSA. With 9 bases clipped from V and 0 bases from J, the junction kept 7 bases outside the gene matches. The CDR3 totals 15 residues. CDR3 residues: CASLPGGSNTGELFF. The DNA for the CDR3 is TGTGCCAGTCTCCCGGGGGGTTCGAACACCGGGGAGCTGTTTTTT.

The rearrangement uses TRBV29-1 and TRBJ2-3; tentative D call: TRBD1 (6 bases). Germline V lookup: CDR1 SQVTM, CDR2 ANQGSEA. The CDR3 is made up of 12 amino acids. V lost 2 bases, J lost 6 bases, and 9 bases lay in between. CDR3 sequence (DNA): TGCAGCGTTGAACGGGACACCGATACGCAGTATTTT. Its protein is CSVERDTDTQYF.

This chain joins TRBV5-1 and TRBJ1-3; D unclear. V shed 3 bases and J shed 3 bases, with 10 bases lying between them. The CDR3 length is 14 residues. Germline loops: CDR1 SGHRS, CDR2 YFSETQ. DNA for the CDR3: TGCGCCAGCAGCTACGACACCGGTGGAAACACCATATATTTT. Encoded protein: CASSYDTGGNTIYF.

The chain has TRBV5-1 and TRBJ2-2; 8 nucleotides align to TRBD1. V shed 4 bases and J 6 bases; nucleotides not matched to a gene: 11. The CDR3 is 16 amino acids. Germline CDR1 SGHRS, CDR2 YFSETQ. CDR3 nucleotide sequence: TGCGCCAGCAGCGCTTCGACAGGGGCCCCACCCGGGGAGCTGTTTTTT. This encodes CASSASTGAPPGELFF.

The CDR3 is CASSFDRRAYNEQFF. The CDR3 DNA sequence: TGTGCCAGCAGCTTCGACAGGCGCGCCTACAATGAGCAGTTCTTC. The gene calls are TRBV7-8 and TRBJ2-1; possible D gene TRBD1, 6 bases. Between the trimmed V and J ends, which lost 3 bases and 2 bases, there was a span of 11 bases. This CDR3 region has 15 residues. Germline loops: CDR1 SGHVS, CDR2 FQNEAQ. Filled out from reference TRBV7-8 and TRBJ2-1, the complete variable domain reads GAGVSQSPRYKVAKRGQDVALRCDPISGHVSLFWYQQALGQGPEFLTYFQNEAQLDKSGLPSDRFFAERPEGSVSTLKIQRTQQEDSAVYLCASSFDRRAYNEQFFGPGTRLTVL.

The chain employs TRBV5-1 and TRBJ1-4; D gene ambiguous. Trimming cost V 2 bases and J 2 bases, with 7 bases left between them. Germline CDR1 is SGHRS and CDR2 is YFSETQ. The CDR3 loop spans 14 amino acids. The CDR3 nucleotides are TGCGCCAGCAGCTTATACGGGACTAATGAAAAACTGTTTTTT. Protein product: CASSLYGTNEKLFF.

The chain links TRBV29-1 to TRBJ1-2, with 10 bases matching TRBD1. Germline trimming cut 8 bases from V and 4 bases from J; bases unmatched to any gene: 13. The CDR3 is made up of 15 amino acids. Germline values: CDR1 SQVTM, CDR2 ANQGSEA. In DNA form, the CDR3 reads TGCAGCATTGGGCCAAAGGGACAGGGGATCTATGGCTACACCTTC. Translated, it gives CSIGPKGQGIYGYTF.

The V gene is TRBV27, the J gene TRBJ1-6; TRBD1 might be the D (6 bases). Germline assignment: CDR1 MNHEY and CDR2 SMNVEV (reference sequence). CDR3 size: 16 residues. V lost 5 bases, J lost 5 bases, and 16 bases lay in between. In DNA form, the CDR3 reads TGTGCCAGCAGTAGGTTGGGGACACGAAATAATTCACCCCTCCACTTT. Amino acid sequence: CASSRLGTRNNSPLHF.

The chain is built from TRBV10-3 and TRBJ2-2; 9 nucleotides line up with TRBD1. Germline-derived CDR1 and CDR2 are ENHRY and SYGVKD. The V gene end was trimmed by 7 bases and the J gene end by 5 bases; junction bases not matched to a gene: 2. This CDR3 is 13 amino acids long. The DNA for the CDR3 is TGTGCCATCACCGGACAGGGGACCGGGGAGCTGTTTTTT. Its translation is CAITGQGTGELFF.

V is TRBV6-5 and J is TRBJ1-5, with D possibly being TRBD1 (5 bases). Germline CDR1 is MNHEY and CDR2 is SVGAGI. The CDR3 loop spans 12 amino acids. The V and J ends lost 6 bases and 2 bases respectively, with 5 bases between them. The CDR3 protein is CASRGGNQPQHF. The CDR3 DNA reads as TGTGCCAGCAGAGGGGGCAATCAGCCCCAGCATTTT.

The chain carries TRBV6-2 or TRBV6-3 and TRBJ2-1; D is uncertain. The CDR3 has 18 residues. Per the germline V gene, CDR1 is MNHEY and CDR2 is SVGEGT. The germline V and J ends were trimmed by 0 bases and 1 base, with 16 bases remaining between them. The CDR3: CASSYSMSSKFSYNEQFF. DNA of the CDR3: TGTGCCAGCAGTTACTCGATGTCTAGTAAATTTTCCTACAATGAGCAGTTCTTC.